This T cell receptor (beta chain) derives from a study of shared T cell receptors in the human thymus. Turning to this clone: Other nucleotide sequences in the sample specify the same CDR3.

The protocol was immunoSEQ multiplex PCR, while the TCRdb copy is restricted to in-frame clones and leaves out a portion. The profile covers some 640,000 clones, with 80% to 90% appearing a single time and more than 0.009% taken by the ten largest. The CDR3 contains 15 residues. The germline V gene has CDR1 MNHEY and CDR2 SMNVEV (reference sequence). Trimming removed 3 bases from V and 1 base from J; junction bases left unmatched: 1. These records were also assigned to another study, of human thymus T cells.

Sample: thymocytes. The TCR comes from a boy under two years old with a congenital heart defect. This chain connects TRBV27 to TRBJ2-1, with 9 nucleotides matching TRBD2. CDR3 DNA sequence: TGTGCCAGCAGTTTGACTAGCGGATCCTACAATGAGCAGTTCTTC. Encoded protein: CASSLTSGSYNEQFF.